This entry concerns a single TCR beta chain. The specificity of this receptor is unknown. The cohort comprised under 700 healthy bone marrow donors. All cohort members were sampled while nominally healthy, although unrecorded immune exposures were likely present. The donor was CMV seronegative and belonged to the group of over 300 seronegative cohort members. A peripheral blood sample was provided by each donor, and peripheral blood mononuclear cells were used for TCR beta sequencing. The Qiagen DNeasy Blood Extraction Kit was used to extract genomic DNA from the blood cell samples. Libraries were made using the immunoSEQ multiplex PCR assay. A mixture of 60 forward primers for TCR Vbeta segments and 13 reverse primers for TCR Jbeta segments was used in the multiplex PCR. The CDR3 region of rearranged TCR beta genes was amplified from genomic DNA with a multiplex PCR assay. On the Illumina HiSeq System, the amplified TCR beta libraries were sequenced as 87-base-pair reads. On the study's bioinformatics: In a later analysis, tens of millions of unique TCR beta chains were counted across the 650 to 750 repertoires, and roughly 10 million of these chains were shared by at least two donors. A nearest-neighbor algorithm error-corrected the raw reads and collapsed the reads into unique sequences, merging closely related sequences to remove PCR and sequencing errors. CDR3 sequences were aligned to IMGT reference sequences to assign V, D and J gene segments. For a sequence to be retained, a match of at least six nucleotides was required to both a V gene segment and a J gene segment. A rearrangement counted as productive if the CDR3 had no stop codons and remained in frame with V and J, and every other rearrangement counted as non-productive. Following IMGT convention, CDR3 was defined as the stretch from the second conserved V-encoded cysteine to the conserved J-encoded phenylalanine. The earlier analysis of 500 to 650 of the donors excluded any sequence lacking an unambiguous match to a single V gene segment. An earlier analysis of a few hundred of the donors called V segments functional above 56.7% productive rearrangements and segregating when the between-donor standard deviation exceeded 5%. A statistical classification framework was developed to diagnose cytomegalovirus status using the catalog of TCR beta chain sequences. V and J gene assignment, in a later analysis, came from comparing TCR nucleotide sequences with IMGT/GENE-DB human TR gene sequences. Using the TCRdist pipeline, a later analysis assigned CDR3 sequences along with most-parsimonious VDJ recombination scenarios. In a later analysis, each TCR beta chain was defined by its CDR3 amino acid sequence together with its V-gene family, and reads lacking a unique V-gene family were excluded. As a way to deal with suspected cross-contamination and a sequencing artifact, a later analysis dropped roughly 620 nucleotide sequences that were highly shared and had low generation probability. In a later analysis, a clonal expansion index for each public chain was calculated from normalized within-repertoire ranks of inferred template counts. In a later analysis, generation probabilities were computed with a VDJ recombination model fitted to out-of-frame rearrangements, and the resulting probabilities were checked against IGoR. In a later analysis, hypergeometric tests were used to score TCR-TCR, TCR-HLA and TCR-CMV co-occurrence, with a repertoire-size bias correction applied to TCR pairs. In a later analysis, false discovery rates were estimated by permuting HLA or CMV assignments 20 times. A later analysis grouped co-occurring TCRs with DBSCAN, adding TCRdist sequence similarity when clustering within HLA-allele-positive subsets. Repertoires with fewer than 30,000 or more than 120,000 public chains were left out of co-occurrence clustering, as were five repertoires with anomalous nucleotide sharing. This immuneACCESS table, as held by TCRdb, lists in-frame sequences with V and J called but not all clones. Of the missing ones, under half trace to an unresolved V gene in checked studies; the others have no known cause. Clone size and the V and J calls come from that table; the DNA yielded D and trimming. This sample's records show more than 90,000 clones. The ten largest clonotypes hold around 3.5% of the sample.

These data originate in a study of cytomegalovirus exposure and HLA in healthy donors (dated by TCRdb to about 2017). Regarding the research as a whole: According to an earlier analysis of a few hundred of the donors, 150 million to 200 million T cells yielded 90 million to 140 million unique TCR beta sequences and 276 Gb of sequence data. Approximately 300 gigabases of sequencing data and approximately 92 million unique TCR sequences made up an early release that covered approximately 620 HLA-typed donors. Of the roughly 400 genotyped donors, approximately 80% fell in the genetic ancestry cluster associated with self-reported Caucasian donors. The study was designed to test whether signatures of past pathogen exposure could be identified by cataloging public T cell receptors. The study used immunosequencing to profile the T cell repertoires of approximately 640 subjects and linked those repertoires to cytomegalovirus serostatus. Along with the approximately 650-subject first cohort, a separate validation cohort of over 90 different subjects was used. To predict cytomegalovirus infection status, the study brought together high-throughput TCR immunosequencing, statistical association of individual TCRs with disease status, and machine learning. A later analysis re-examined previously published TCR beta repertoires from hundreds of donors and added high-resolution HLA genotyping to investigate patterns of TCR occurrence. Rather than using new phenotypic data, the later analysis identified candidate immune exposures from TCR beta sequences and from how often those sequences occurred across donors. In an earlier analysis of roughly 580 of the donors, high-throughput TCR beta sequencing was used to judge whether each TCR beta V gene segment behaved as functional or pseudogenic. Donor age, sex, ethnicity and CMV serostatus were compiled alongside the repertoire data. A later genetic analysis took genome-wide SNP genotypes for about 55% of the 666 donors and used that subset as a discovery cohort. All discovery cohort repertoires had been generated on a single sequencing platform. HLA typing covered class I and class II loci at four-digit resolution. Typing coverage varied by locus: about 620-630 donors for A, B, C, DRB1 and DQB1; 500 to 550 for DQA1; over 600 for DPA1; more than 450 for DPB1. Because of strong linkage in the cohort, five DR-DQ haplotypes were treated as single units for association and clustering. Among some 410 genotyped donors of the cohort, an average of approximately 240,000 unique TCR beta nucleotide sequences was sequenced per donor, of which roughly 17% were non-productive.

What the study reported, not specific to this receptor: An earlier analysis of approximately 590 of the donors showed that most TCR beta V segments appeared in productive rearrangements either about 87% or about 30% of the time, which broadly matched IMGT annotations. A later analysis associated 15,000 to 20,000 TCR beta sequences with specific HLA alleles at a false discovery rate of 0.05. V-gene and J-gene trimming of TCR beta chains was associated with a missense DCLRE1C variant in a later genetic analysis, and the association was replicated in an independent cohort. Cytomegalovirus status was reported to be diagnosed by the classifier with high specificity and sensitivity in both the original and validation cohorts. A later analysis found that HLA-associated TCR beta chains were more clonally expanded and had lower generation probabilities than equally common non-associated chains. A cluster of highly shared sequence variants was judged likely to be a technical artifact of the sequencing pipeline. The 87-base-pair reads could not distinguish some IMGT-functional V segments, including TRBV6-2 and TRBV6-3, so those segments were excluded. HLA typing was unavailable for some donors at each locus, so association tests used only the typed subset. Because counts were too low, under 20 rarely observed V segments, including chromosome 9 orphons, were left out of the earlier analysis of approximately 580 of the donors. Assigning TCR associations to individual alleles was difficult when HLA alleles, especially DR and DQ, strongly co-occurred. In a later analysis, several top co-occurrence clusters were reported to appear linked to parvovirus B19, influenza, CMV and Epstein-Barr virus. A later genetic analysis reported fewer N-insertions in productive TCRs among donors in an Asian-associated ancestry cluster than the 666-donor mean. In a later analysis, the rate of TCR association differed among HLA loci, with DRB1 alleles having the most associated TCRs and HLA-C alleles having the fewest. Three of the identified cytomegalovirus-associated TCR beta chains were confirmed in vitro to be specific for cytomegalovirus antigens. A further reported finding was that TCR beta sequences accurately predicted the HLA-A and HLA-B alleles for most subjects in the first cohort. Most TCR sequences were seen in very few donors, while some public TCRs were found in many individuals. Only TCR beta chains were sequenced in this cohort, and the absence of alpha or paired-chain data limited detectable features. It was suggested by the authors that the approach could potentially be generalized to other disease states and immunological phenotypes. The study listed 164 TCR beta chains as associated with cytomegalovirus. A later analysis found that most CMV-associated TCR beta chains appeared HLA-restricted, with HLA associations seemingly driven largely by CMV exposure. Linkage disequilibrium might explain the correlated functional status among segregating V segments, but an unknown experimental factor could not be excluded. Sequencing depth was assumed to be roughly uniform across donors in the presence/absence analyses, though that assumption may not hold. The only immune exposure information available for the cohort was CMV serostatus.

Trimming accounts for 5 bases at V and 3 bases at J, while the number of junction bases matched to no gene is 16. The CDR3, cysteine through phenylalanine, is 17 amino acids long. Just CDR3 DNA is preserved here, 51 bases in frame from base 1. From the germline V gene (reference sequence), CDR1 is SGHAT and CDR2 is FQDESV. The sequencing sample was made of PBMCs. The sequence links TRBV11-1 to TRBJ2-7; a stretch of 7 junction bases matches TRBD1. The sequence came from a man aged 30-40 years in good health and CMV-seronegative. The nucleotide sequence is TGTGCCAGCAGCAGCCCCAGGGGGACCCAAGGGGTCTACGAGCAGTACTTC. This codes for CASSSPRGTQGVYEQYF.